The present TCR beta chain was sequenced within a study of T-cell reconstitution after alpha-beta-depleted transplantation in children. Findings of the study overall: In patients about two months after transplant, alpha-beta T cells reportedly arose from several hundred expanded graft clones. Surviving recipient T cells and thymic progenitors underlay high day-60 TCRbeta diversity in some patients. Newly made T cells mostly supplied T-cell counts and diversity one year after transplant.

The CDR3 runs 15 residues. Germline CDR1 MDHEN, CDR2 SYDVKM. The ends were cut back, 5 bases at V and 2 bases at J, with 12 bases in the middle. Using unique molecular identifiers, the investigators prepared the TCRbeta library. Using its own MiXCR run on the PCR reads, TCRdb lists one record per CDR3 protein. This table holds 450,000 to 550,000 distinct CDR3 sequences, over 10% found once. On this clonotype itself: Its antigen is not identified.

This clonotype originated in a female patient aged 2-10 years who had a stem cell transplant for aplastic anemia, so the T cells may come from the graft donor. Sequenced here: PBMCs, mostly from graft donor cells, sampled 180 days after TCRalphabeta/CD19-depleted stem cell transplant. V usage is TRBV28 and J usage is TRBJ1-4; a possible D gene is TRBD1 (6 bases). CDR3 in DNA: TGTGCCAGCAGTGTCCCCGACAGGACTAATGAAAAACTGTTTTTT. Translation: CASSVPDRTNEKLFF.